This TCR beta chain originates from a study of metastatic and nonmetastatic thyroid tumors. Study details: Both malignant and benign thyroid patients supplied peripheral blood and tumor or nodule tissue samples, across which the repertoires of these patients were then compared. Broader study findings: Relative to benign nodules, malignant thyroid tumors were reportedly characterized by significantly elevated TCR beta diversity in blood and tumor.

In the study's own analysis: The authors used CDR3 differences across clinicopathological groups to build a distant-metastasis classifier for papillary thyroid cancer. Via MiXCR, TCRdb re-called the PCR reads. TCRdb's processing, not the study's, gives the V and J calls here. Here the sample spans about 20,000 clones, 24% being singletons. Every patient underwent thyroid surgery untreated. This clone was seen at least ten times. Its target is unknown. The germline V and J ends were trimmed by 0 bases and 12 bases, with 12 bases remaining between them. The CDR3 covers 12 residues. Germline CDR1 reads DFQATT; CDR2 reads SNEGSKA (reference sequence).

This rearrangement joins TRBV20-1 to TRBJ2-1; a possible D gene is TRBD1 (5 bases). Source material: tumor tissue. This TCR came from a female donor with papillary thyroid cancer or a benign thyroid nodule (not recorded which). Some clones in this sample may be carry-over from other donors' samples. The CDR3 loop is CSARDGAFVQFF. In DNA form, the CDR3 reads TGCAGTGCTAGAGATGGGGCCTTTGTGCAGTTCTTC.